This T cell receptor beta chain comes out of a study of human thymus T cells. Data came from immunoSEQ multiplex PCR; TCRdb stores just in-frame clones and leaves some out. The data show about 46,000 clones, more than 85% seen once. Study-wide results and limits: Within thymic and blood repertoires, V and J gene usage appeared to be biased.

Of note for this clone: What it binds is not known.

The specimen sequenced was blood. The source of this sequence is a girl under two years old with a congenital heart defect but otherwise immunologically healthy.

The CDR3 coding sequence is TGTGCCAGCAGCCAACGTACCTCATTTGAGCAGTTCTTC. Its protein product is CASSQRTSFEQFF. The chain employs TRBV4-2 and TRBJ2-1; D is unclear. The germline V gene encodes CDR1 LGHNA and CDR2 YNFKEQ. The V gene lost 2 bases and the J gene lost 9 bases, with 11 bases spanning the gap. The CDR3 has 13 amino acids.